The TCR beta chain described here comes from a study of T cell clonality in common variable immunodeficiency. Regarding the study as a whole: What drives increased CVID clonality needs T cell subpopulation sequencing. Common variable immunodeficiency TCR beta sequences reportedly had fewer deletions and N-nucleotide insertions.

In its sample, this clone ranks as medium-sized (0.01 to 0.1%). Antigen: not known. The CDR3 is cut off 3 residues early in the read; its end comes from the germline J gene. The V end lost 1 base, the J end lost 9 bases, and 19 bases lay between the germline ends. In germline, CDR1 is DFQATT, CDR2 SNEGSKA (reference sequence). The CDR3 totals 15 residues. Some clones are missing from TCRdb's copy, which holds only in-frame ones; the method was immunoSEQ multiplex PCR. The specimen gives more than 25,000 clones without singletons; the ten biggest hold less than 4%. Reduced serum IgG, IgA and/or IgM plus specific antibody deficiency defined CVID.

The sequence derives from a human donor with common variable immunodeficiency. The sample was peripheral blood mononuclear cells. The V and J genes are TRBV20-1 and TRBJ2-1; tentatively, D is TRBD2 (6 bases). CDR3 residues: CSARGRGLGNAEQFF. CDR3 bases read: TGCAGTGCTAGAGGGAGGGGCCTAGGGAATGCTGAG.